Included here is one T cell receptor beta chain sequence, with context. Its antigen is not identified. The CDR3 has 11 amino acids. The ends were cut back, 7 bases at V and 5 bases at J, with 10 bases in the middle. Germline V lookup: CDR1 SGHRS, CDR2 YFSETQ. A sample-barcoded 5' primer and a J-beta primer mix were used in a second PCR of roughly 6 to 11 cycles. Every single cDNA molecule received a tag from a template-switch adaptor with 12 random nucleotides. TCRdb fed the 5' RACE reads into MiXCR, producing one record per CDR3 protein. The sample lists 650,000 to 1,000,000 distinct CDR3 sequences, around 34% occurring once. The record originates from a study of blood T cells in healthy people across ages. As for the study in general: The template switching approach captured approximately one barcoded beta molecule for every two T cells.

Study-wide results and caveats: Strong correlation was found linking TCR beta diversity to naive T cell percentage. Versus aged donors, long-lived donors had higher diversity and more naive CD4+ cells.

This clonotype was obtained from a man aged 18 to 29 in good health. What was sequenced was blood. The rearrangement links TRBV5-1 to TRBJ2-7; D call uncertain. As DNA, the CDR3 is TGCGCCAGCGCAGCTGGTGACGAGCAGTACTTC. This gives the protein CASAAGDEQYF.